This TCR beta chain was sequenced in a study of blood T cell repertoires in COVID-19. Study information: The samples span acute and convalescent COVID-19 from the United States, Italy and Spain.

This CDR3 comprises 15 residues. Germline assignment: CDR1 MNHEY and CDR2 SVGAGI. Trimming cost V 0 bases and J 3 bases; bases outside gene matches: 3. This clone has just a few counts. In the original workflow: Reference gene primers were amplified, and this amplification served to estimate nucleated cell counts. TCRdb keeps only in-frame clones here, not all; method: immunoSEQ multiplex PCR. V and J calls and clone size are as listed in that table; D and trimming were resolved from the DNA. Here the sample spans approximately 100,000 clones, 69% being singletons. V gene TRBV6-5 combines with J gene TRBJ2-7, with 9 bases fitting TRBD1. The receptor's source is an elderly man with acute or convalescent COVID-19. Sequencing used peripheral blood. The CDR3 nucleotides read TGTGCCAGCAGTTACTCCGGACAGGGGAACTACGAGCAGTACTTC. It is translated as CASSYSGQGNYEQYF.